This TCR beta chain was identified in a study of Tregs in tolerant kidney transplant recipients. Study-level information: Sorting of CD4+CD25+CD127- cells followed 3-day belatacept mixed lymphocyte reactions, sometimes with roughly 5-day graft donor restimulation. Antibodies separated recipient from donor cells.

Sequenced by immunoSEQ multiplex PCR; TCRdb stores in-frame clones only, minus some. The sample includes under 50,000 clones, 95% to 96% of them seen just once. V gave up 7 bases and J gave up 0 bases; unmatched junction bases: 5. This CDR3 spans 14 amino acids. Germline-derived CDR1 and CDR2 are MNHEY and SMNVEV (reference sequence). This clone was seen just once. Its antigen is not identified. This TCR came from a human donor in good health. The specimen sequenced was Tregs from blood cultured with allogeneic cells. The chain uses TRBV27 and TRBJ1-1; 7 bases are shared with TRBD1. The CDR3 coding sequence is TGTGCCAGCACCCGGGACAGATTGAACACTGAAGCTTTCTTT. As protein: CASTRDRLNTEAFF.